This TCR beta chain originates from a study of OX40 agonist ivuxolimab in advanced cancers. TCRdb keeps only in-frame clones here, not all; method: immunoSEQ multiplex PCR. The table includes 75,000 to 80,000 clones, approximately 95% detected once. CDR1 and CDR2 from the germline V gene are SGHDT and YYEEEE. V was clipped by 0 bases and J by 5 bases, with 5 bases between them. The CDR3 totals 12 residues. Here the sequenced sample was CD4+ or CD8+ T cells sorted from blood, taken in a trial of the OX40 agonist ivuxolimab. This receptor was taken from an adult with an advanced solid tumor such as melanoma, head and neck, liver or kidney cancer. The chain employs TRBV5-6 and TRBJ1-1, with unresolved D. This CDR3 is CASSLAVTEAFF. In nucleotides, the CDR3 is TGTGCCAGCAGCTTGGCGGTGACTGAAGCTTTCTTT.